The entry that follows covers one T cell receptor (beta chain) sequence. Its specificity is unknown. The germline gene is not matched at one end of the junction; a read error may be the cause. This entry is derived from a study of PD-1 blockade in classical Hodgkin lymphoma. Study at large: The study gave patients nivolumab 3 mg/kg intravenously every 2 weeks.

Only in-frame clones appear in the TCRdb table, and some are missing; sequencing was by immunoSEQ multiplex PCR. The sample carries fewer than 70,000 clones, 85% to 90% recorded once. Germline lookup yields CDR1 ENHRY and CDR2 SYGVKD. CDR3 length: 11 amino acids. Study-wide findings and caveats: The baseline diversity of complete responders showed similarity to that of newly diagnosed patients.

Relapse was seen in all patients after autologous stem cell transplantation, and brentuximab vedotin exposure was variable. This TCR was sampled from a human donor with classical Hodgkin lymphoma. V gene TRBV10-3 combines with J gene TRBJ2-5, with D tentatively TRBD1 or TRBD2 (5 bases each). The starting material was peripheral blood mononuclear cells (PBMCs), obtained before the second cycle of nivolumab. CDR3 sequence (DNA): TGTGCCATCAGTGGAGGGGAGAGCCAGTACTTC. It codes for CAISGGESQYF.